Shown below are 26 T cell receptor beta chains from a single sample sequenced in a study of blood T cell repertoires in COVID-19 (dated by TCRdb to about 2020). To prepare the library, the immunoSEQ multiplex PCR assay was applied. Drawn from immuneACCESS, this table holds only the in-frame rearrangements with V and J called that TCRdb kept. Clones are partly lost; checked studies trace under half to an unresolved V gene and leave the rest unexplained. The sample table shows 250,000 to 350,000 clones, and less than 90% are seen once. Together, the top ten hold about 3% of the sample. The sequencing input was PBMCs or T cells enriched from blood (not recorded which). All receptors derive from a woman aged 45 to 65 who had recovered from COVID-19.

This clone was picked up one time. This chain connects TRBV4-3 to TRBJ2-2; unclear D gene. Trimming took off 2 bases at V and 5 bases at J, with 12 bases between the two ends. Germline-derived CDR1 and CDR2 are LGHNA and YSLEER. This CDR3 has 15 amino acids. The CDR3, as DNA: TGCGCCAGCAGCCAACGAATCACAGCAACCGGGGAGCTGTTTTTT. Its translation is CASSQRITATGELFF.

This chain uses TRBV11-2 with TRBJ1-5; TRBD1 aligns across 7 bases. Trimming took 1 base from V and 7 from J; bases not matched to a gene: 7. The CDR3 is 15 amino acids. In germline, CDR1 is SGHAT, CDR2 FQNNGV. CDR3 amino acids: CASSLGGGAGQPQHF. DNA for the CDR3: TGTGCCAGCAGCTTAGGAGGGGGCGCAGGGCAGCCCCAGCATTTT.

V gene TRBV6-2 or TRBV6-3 combines with J gene TRBJ2-5; TRBD2 agrees at 8 bases. J gave up 1 base and V 4 bases, and 2 bases lay outside the gene matches. Germline CDR1 MNHEY, CDR2 SVGEGT. This CDR3 spans 14 amino acids. The CDR3 here is CASSFSGTQETQYF. CDR3 in DNA: TGTGCCAGCAGTTTTAGCGGGACCCAAGAGACCCAGTACTTC.

The chain is built from TRBV7-9 and TRBJ2-1; a weak D match, TRBD1 (5 bases). CDR3 size: 15 residues. Germline V gene lookup returns CDR1 SEHNR and CDR2 FQNEAQ (reference sequence). Trimming took 2 bases from V and 8 from J, leaving 16 bases between them. The CDR3 DNA sequence: TGTGCCAGCAGCTTACTGTCTCAGGGTGGCGATGAGCAGTTCTTC. Amino acids: CASSLLSQGGDEQFF.

The CDR3 DNA reads as TGTGCCAGCAGCCAATCGACAGGGGGACGAGGCTACACCTTC. Translated, it gives CASSQSTGGRGYTF. V gene TRBV9 combines with J gene TRBJ1-2; 9 bases match TRBD1. This CDR3 is 14 amino acids long. The ends lost 4 bases at V and 8 bases at J; junction bases unmatched: 9. The V gene's germline CDR1 is SGDLS and CDR2 YYNGEE.

The chain recombines TRBV2 with TRBJ2-5; tentative D call: TRBD2 (6 bases). Germline V CDR1 and CDR2: SNHLY, FYNNEI. Trimming removed 8 bases at V and 5 bases at J, with 18 bases between. This CDR3 is built from 14 residues. The CDR3 DNA is TGTGCCAGCCTCAAGAGTAGCGGCGGGGAGACCCAGTACTTC. Translation: CASLKSSGGETQYF.

The rearrangement joins TRBV28 to TRBJ1-1; D uncertain. CDR3 length: 12 amino acids. Trimming shortened V by 2 bases and J by 7 bases, and 8 bases separated the two germline ends. The germline gives CDR1 MDHEN, CDR2 SYDVKM. This CDR3 reads CASSLLHGEAFF. CDR3 DNA sequence: TGTGCCAGCAGTTTACTTCACGGTGAAGCTTTCTTT.

The V and J genes are TRBV5-1 and TRBJ2-2, with TRBD2 identical over 13 bases. With 4 bases clipped from V and 5 bases from J, the junction kept 8 bases outside the gene matches. The CDR3 spans 17 residues. The germline CDR1 and CDR2 sequences are SGHRS and YFSETQ. In DNA form, the CDR3 reads TGCGCCAGCAGCCCCGAGGGACTAGCGGGAAGGACCGGGGAGCTGTTTTTT. The encoded protein is CASSPEGLAGRTGELFF.

J is TRBJ2-7 and V is TRBV4-3, with unresolved D. V lost 3 bases to trimming and J lost 4 bases, with 10 bases between them. The germline V gene has CDR1 LGHNA and CDR2 YSLEER. The CDR3 length is 13 residues. The CDR3 protein is CASSHGSGYEQYF. In DNA, the CDR3 is TGCGCCAGCAGCCATGGCTCGGGTTACGAGCAGTACTTC.

The chain employs TRBV7-8 and TRBJ1-5; tentatively, D is TRBD1 (5 bases). V gave up 3 bases and J gave up 5 bases, with 8 bases separating them. Germline CDR1 SGHVS, CDR2 FQNEAQ. The CDR3 loop spans 13 amino acids. In DNA form, the CDR3 reads TGTGCCAGCAGCTTCAGGGTTGATCAGCCCCAGCATTTT. Amino acid sequence: CASSFRVDQPQHF.

The rearrangement joins TRBV10-3 to TRBJ2-7, with TRBD1 as a possible D gene (6 bases). This CDR3 spans 15 amino acids. V shed 8 bases and J shed 2 bases, with 19 bases lying between them. Looked up from germline, CDR1 is ENHRY and CDR2 is SYGVKD. In DNA, the CDR3 is TGTGCCATCTCCCCCGCAACGACAGGCCCCTACGAGCAGTACTTC. This translates into CAISPATTGPYEQYF.

This clone was seen only a few times. This CDR3 reads CASSTPSETGQNVRQYF. CDR3 nucleotide sequence: TGTGCCAGCTCAACGCCCTCCGAGACAGGGCAAAATGTAAGGCAGTACTTC. This chain links TRBV18 with TRBJ2-7; 7 nucleotides line up with TRBD1. There are 17 residues in the CDR3. Trimming removed 5 bases from V and 9 bases from J; junction bases left unmatched: 22. Germline V gene sequence: CDR1 KGHSH, CDR2 LQKENI.

This rearrangement joins TRBV11-3 to TRBJ2-3; possible D gene TRBD2, 6 bases. This CDR3 spans 13 amino acids. V lost 3 bases, J lost 7 bases, and 11 bases lay in between. Germline-derived CDR1 and CDR2 are SGHNT and YENEEA. The chain's CDR3 is CASSFRGGNTQYF. The CDR3 nucleotides are TGTGCCAGCAGCTTCCGCGGCGGGAATACGCAGTATTTT.

This clone was seen at least ten times. The chain employs TRBV19 and TRBJ1-4; D is unclear. This CDR3 region has 14 residues. Germline CDR1 reads LNHDA; CDR2 reads SQIVND (reference sequence). Trimming removed 3 bases from V and 0 bases from J, with 5 bases in between. The DNA for the CDR3 is TGTGCCAGTAGTATCACAGCAACTAATGAAAAACTGTTTTTT. It codes for CASSITATNEKLFF.

This chain links TRBV7-9 with TRBJ2-4; maybe TRBD2 (5 bases). This CDR3 is built from 17 residues. Deletions cut 3 bases from V and 1 base from J, with 16 bases between. Germline V CDR1 and CDR2: SEHNR, FQNEAQ (reference sequence). This CDR3 is CASSFGEGSLAKNIQYF. In DNA, the CDR3 is TGTGCCAGCAGCTTCGGGGAAGGCTCCTTGGCCAAAAACATTCAGTACTTC. The entire variable domain, with the rest obtained from reference TRBV7-9 and TRBJ2-4, is as follows: DTGVSQNPRHKITKRGQNVTFRCDPISEHNRLYWYRQTLGQGPEFLTYFQNEAQLEKSRLLSDRFSAERPKGSFSTLEIQRTEQGDSAMYLCASSFGEGSLAKNIQYFGAGTRLSVL.

This clone was counted once. J is TRBJ2-1 and V is TRBV5-1; 13 bases line up with TRBD2. The germline V gene encodes CDR1 SGHRS and CDR2 YFSETQ. Losses at the gene ends were 0 bases for V and 4 bases for J; bases not matched to a gene: 13. CDR3 length: 20 residues. The CDR3 DNA sequence: TGCGCCAGCAGCTTGGAACCCGGGACTAGCGGGACCCCCCCTTACAATGAGCAGTTCTTC. Translating it yields CASSLEPGTSGTPPYNEQFF. Complete variable domain (other parts from reference TRBV5-1 and TRBJ2-1): KAGVTQTPRYLIKTRGQQVTLSCSPISGHRSVSWYQQTPGQGLQFLFEYFSETQRNKGNFPGRFSGRQFSNSRSEMNVSTLELGDSALYLCASSLEPGTSGTPPYNEQFFGPGTRLTVL.

The chain carries TRBV27 and TRBJ1-1, with D possibly TRBD1 on 5 matching bases. The germline gives CDR1 MNHEY, CDR2 SMNVEV (reference sequence). Between the trimmed V and J ends, which lost 2 bases and 4 bases, there was a span of 14 bases. The CDR3 is 15 amino acids. The chain's CDR3 is CASSLGVGGTTEAFF. In nucleotides, the CDR3 is TGTGCCAGCAGTTTAGGGGTTGGGGGGACCACTGAAGCTTTCTTT.

Comment on this clone: Other nucleotide sequences from this sample produce the same CDR3. The rearrangement joins TRBV24-1 to TRBJ2-1, with TRBD1 as a possible D gene (6 bases). Trimming removed 1 base at V and 1 base at J, with 10 bases between. Germline lookup yields CDR1 KGHDR and CDR2 SFDVKD. The CDR3 is 16 residues long. The CDR3 region has the DNA TGTGCCACCAGTGATTTTAGGGGGAGTTCCTACAATGAGCAGTTCTTC. This codes for CATSDFRGSSYNEQFF.

The chain combines TRBV5-6 with TRBJ1-3, with 7 bases aligning to TRBD1. The germline V gene has CDR1 SGHDT and CDR2 YYEEEE. This CDR3 is built from 14 residues. V gave up 4 bases and J gave up 3 bases; unmatched junction bases: 4. CDR3 nucleotides: TGTGCCAGCAGCATGACAGGGATTGGAAACACCATATATTTT. Translating gives CASSMTGIGNTIYF.

The V and J genes are TRBV9 and TRBJ2-2; maybe TRBD1 (5 bases). This CDR3 is built from 14 residues. The V end was cut by 4 bases, the J end by 1 base, with 8 bases between. The V gene's germline CDR1 is SGDLS and CDR2 YYNGEE. The CDR3 reads CASSFGQNTGELFF. The CDR3, as DNA: TGTGCCAGCAGCTTCGGACAGAACACCGGGGAGCTGTTTTTT.

The chain joins TRBV6-2 or TRBV6-3 to TRBJ1-5, with unresolved D. The CDR3 contains 14 residues. Germline V CDR1 and CDR2: MNHEY, SVGEGT. The V and J ends lost 3 bases and 6 bases respectively, with 12 bases between them. DNA for the CDR3: TGTGCCAGCAGTTATGGCGGGAGTGCTCAGCCCCAGCATTTT. Translating it yields CASSYGGSAQPQHF.

The V and J genes are TRBV18 and TRBJ1-6, with a possible D match to TRBD1 (5 bases). The CDR3 runs 14 residues. Germline V gene lookup returns CDR1 KGHSH and CDR2 LQKENI. V was cut by 6 bases and J by 9 bases, with 15 bases left in between. CDR3 residues: CASSIQEGSSPLHF. CDR3 DNA sequence: TGTGCCAGCTCTATACAGGAGGGGTCTTCACCCCTCCACTTT.

V is TRBV27 and J is TRBJ2-6; 9 bases align to TRBD1. This CDR3 contains 20 residues. V dropped 4 bases and J dropped 1; count of bases not matched to a gene: 14. Germline assignment: CDR1 MNHEY and CDR2 SMNVEV (reference sequence). The CDR3 region is CASSSYRGTGTISGANVLTF. CDR3 bases: TGTGCCAGCAGTTCCTACCGTGGGACAGGGACGATTTCTGGGGCCAACGTCCTGACTTTC.

With respect to this clone: Additional DNA sequences in this sample encode the identical CDR3. The rearrangement uses TRBV7-9 and TRBJ1-1, with D possibly TRBD1 on 6 matching bases. The length of the CDR3 is 13 residues. The V and J ends lost 5 bases and 2 bases respectively, with 9 bases between them. Per the germline V gene, CDR1 is SEHNR and CDR2 is FQNEAQ (reference sequence). The CDR3 DNA follows: TGTGCCAGCAGCCAACAGGGAAACACTGAAGCTTTCTTT. The encoded protein is CASSQQGNTEAFF.

The rearrangement links TRBV28 to TRBJ1-2, with D perhaps matching TRBD1 (6 bases). The V and J ends lost 7 bases and 7 bases respectively, with 16 bases between them. This CDR3 spans 13 amino acids. Germline values: CDR1 MDHEN, CDR2 SYDVKM. In DNA, the CDR3 is TGTGCCAGCACCAGCGGGGGGGGGCGTGGCTACACCTTC. Translating it yields CASTSGGGRGYTF.

This clone was seen a few times. The chain links TRBV6-2 or TRBV6-3 to TRBJ2-5; D not certain. Germline V lookup: CDR1 MNHEY, CDR2 SVGEGT. The ends were cut back, 4 bases at V and 6 bases at J, with 6 bases in the middle. The CDR3 runs 11 residues. DNA for the CDR3: TGTGCCAGCAGTTCTGACAAGACCCAGTACTTC. As protein: CASSSDKTQYF.